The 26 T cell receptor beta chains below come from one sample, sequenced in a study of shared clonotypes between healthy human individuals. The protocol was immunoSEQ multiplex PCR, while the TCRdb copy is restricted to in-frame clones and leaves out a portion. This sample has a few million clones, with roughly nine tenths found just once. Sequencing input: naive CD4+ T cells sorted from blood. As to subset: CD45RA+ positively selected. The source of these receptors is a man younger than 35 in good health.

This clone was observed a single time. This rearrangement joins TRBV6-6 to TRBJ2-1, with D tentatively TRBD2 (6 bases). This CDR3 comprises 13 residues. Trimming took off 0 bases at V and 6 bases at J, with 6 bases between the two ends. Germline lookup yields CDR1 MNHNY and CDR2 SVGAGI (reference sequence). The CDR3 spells CASSYSEGNEQFF. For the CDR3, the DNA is TGTGCCAGCAGTTACTCGGAGGGCAATGAGCAGTTCTTC.

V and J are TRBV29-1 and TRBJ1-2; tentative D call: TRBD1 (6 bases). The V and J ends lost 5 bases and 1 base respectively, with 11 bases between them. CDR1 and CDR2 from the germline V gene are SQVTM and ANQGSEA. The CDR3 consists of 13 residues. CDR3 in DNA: TGCAGCGTTCTACAGGGTCGTAACTATGGCTACACCTTC. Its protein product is CSVLQGRNYGYTF.

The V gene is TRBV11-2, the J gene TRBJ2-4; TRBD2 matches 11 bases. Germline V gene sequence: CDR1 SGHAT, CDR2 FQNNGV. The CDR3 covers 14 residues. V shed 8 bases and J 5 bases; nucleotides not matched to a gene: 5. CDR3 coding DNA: TGTGCCAGCGCTAGCGGGGGGCCTGAAAACATTCAGTACTTC. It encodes CASASGGPENIQYF.

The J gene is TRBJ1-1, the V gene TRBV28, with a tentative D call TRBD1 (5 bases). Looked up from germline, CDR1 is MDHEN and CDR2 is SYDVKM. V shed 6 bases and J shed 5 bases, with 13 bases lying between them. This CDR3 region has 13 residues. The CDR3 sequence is CASRSVGGTEAFF. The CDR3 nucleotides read TGTGCCAGCAGATCAGTCGGGGGGACTGAAGCTTTCTTT. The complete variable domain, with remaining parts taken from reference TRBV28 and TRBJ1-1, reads DVKVTQSSRYLVKRTGEKVFLECVQDMDHENMFWYRQDPGLGLRLIYFSYDVKMKEKGDIPEGYSVSREKKERFSLILESASTNQTSMYLCASRSVGGTEAFFGQGTRLTVV.

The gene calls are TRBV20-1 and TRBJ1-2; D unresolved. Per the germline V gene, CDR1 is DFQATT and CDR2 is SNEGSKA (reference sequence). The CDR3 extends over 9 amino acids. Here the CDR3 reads CRVGDGYTF. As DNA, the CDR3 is TGCAGGGTGGGTGATGGCTACACCTTC.

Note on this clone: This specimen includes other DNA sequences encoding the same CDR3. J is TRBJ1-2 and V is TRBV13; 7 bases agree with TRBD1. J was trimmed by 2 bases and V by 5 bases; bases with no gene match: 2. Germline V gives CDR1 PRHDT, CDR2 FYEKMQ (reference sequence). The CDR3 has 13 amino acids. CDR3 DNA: TGTGCCAGCAGCCTGGACAGGAACTATGGCTACACCTTC. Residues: CASSLDRNYGYTF. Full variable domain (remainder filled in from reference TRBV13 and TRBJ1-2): AAGVIQSPRHLIKEKRETATLKCYPIPRHDTVYWYQQGPGQDPQFLISFYEKMQSDKGSIPDRFSAQQFSDYHSELNMSSLELGDSALYFCASSLDRNYGYTFGSGTRLTVV.

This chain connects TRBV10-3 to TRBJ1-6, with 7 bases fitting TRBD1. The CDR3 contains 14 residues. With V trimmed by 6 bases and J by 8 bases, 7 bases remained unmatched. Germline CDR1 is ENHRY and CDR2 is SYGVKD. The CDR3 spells CAIRDRDSYSPLHF. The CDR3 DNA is TGTGCCATCAGAGACCGGGACAGCTATTCACCCCTCCACTTT.

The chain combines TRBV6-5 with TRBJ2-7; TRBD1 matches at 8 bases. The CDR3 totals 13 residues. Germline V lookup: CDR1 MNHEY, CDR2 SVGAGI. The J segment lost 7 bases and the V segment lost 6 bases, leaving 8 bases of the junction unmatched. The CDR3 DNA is TGTGCCAGCAGGGACAGGGCCAAGGGGGAGCAGTACTTC. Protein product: CASRDRAKGEQYF.

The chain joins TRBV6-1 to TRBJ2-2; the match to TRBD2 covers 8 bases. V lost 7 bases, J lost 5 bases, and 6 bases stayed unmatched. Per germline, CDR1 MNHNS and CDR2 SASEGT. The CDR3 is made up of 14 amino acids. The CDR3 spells CASTSTGGTGELFF. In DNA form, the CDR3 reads TGTGCCAGCACGTCAACGGGGGGGACCGGGGAGCTGTTTTTT.

DNA for the CDR3: TGCGCCAGCAGCCCGAAACTAGCAGGGCAAAAGTACGAGCAGTACTTC. Its protein product is CASSPKLAGQKYEQYF. This chain connects TRBV4-1 to TRBJ2-7; weak D call: TRBD2 (6 bases). Germline V gives CDR1 MGHRA, CDR2 YSYEKL. V was trimmed by 4 bases and J by 4 bases, leaving 20 bases between them. The CDR3 spans 16 residues.

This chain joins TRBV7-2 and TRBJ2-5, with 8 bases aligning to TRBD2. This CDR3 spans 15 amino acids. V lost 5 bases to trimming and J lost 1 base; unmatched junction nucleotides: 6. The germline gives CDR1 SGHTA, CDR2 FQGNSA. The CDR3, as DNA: TGTGCCAGCAGCCCCGTTAGCGGGATCCAAGAGACCCAGTACTTC. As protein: CASSPVSGIQETQYF. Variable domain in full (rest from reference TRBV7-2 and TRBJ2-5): GAGVSQSPSNKVTEKGKDVELRCDPISGHTALYWYRQSLGQGLEFLIYFQGNSAPDKSGLPSDRFSAERTGGSVSTLTIQRTQQEDSAVYLCASSPVSGIQETQYFGPGTRLLVL.

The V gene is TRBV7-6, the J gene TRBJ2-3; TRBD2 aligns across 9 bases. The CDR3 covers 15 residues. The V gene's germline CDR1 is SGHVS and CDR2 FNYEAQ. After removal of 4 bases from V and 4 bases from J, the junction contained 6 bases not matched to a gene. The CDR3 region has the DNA TGTGCCAGCAGCTCGATACAGCGGGGGGCAGATACGCAGTATTTT. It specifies CASSSIQRGADTQYF.

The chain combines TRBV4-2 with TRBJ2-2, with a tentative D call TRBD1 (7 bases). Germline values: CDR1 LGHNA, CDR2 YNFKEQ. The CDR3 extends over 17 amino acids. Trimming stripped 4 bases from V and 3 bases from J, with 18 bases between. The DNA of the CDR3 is TGTGCCAGCAGCCGTGGAGGGGGCGCAGGGGACACCGGGGAGCTGTTTTTT. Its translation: CASSRGGGAGDTGELFF.

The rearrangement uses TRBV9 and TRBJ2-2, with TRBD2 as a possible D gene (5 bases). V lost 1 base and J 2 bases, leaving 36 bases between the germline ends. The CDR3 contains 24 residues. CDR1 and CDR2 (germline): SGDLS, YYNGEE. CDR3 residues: CASSVPRGPDNGLNPILNTGELFF. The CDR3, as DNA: TGTGCCAGCAGCGTACCTAGAGGGCCCGACAACGGTTTGAACCCAATTCTAAACACCGGGGAGCTGTTTTTT.

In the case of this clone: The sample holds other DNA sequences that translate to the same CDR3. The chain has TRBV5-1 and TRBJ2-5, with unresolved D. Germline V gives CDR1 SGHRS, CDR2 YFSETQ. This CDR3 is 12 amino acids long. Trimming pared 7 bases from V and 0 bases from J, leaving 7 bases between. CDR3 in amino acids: CASGPYQETQYF. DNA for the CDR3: TGCGCCAGCGGGCCCTACCAAGAGACCCAGTACTTC. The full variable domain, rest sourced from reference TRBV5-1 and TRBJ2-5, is KAGVTQTPRYLIKTRGQQVTLSCSPISGHRSVSWYQQTPGQGLQFLFEYFSETQRNKGNFPGRFSGRQFSNSRSEMNVSTLELGDSALYLCASGPYQETQYFGPGTRLLVL.

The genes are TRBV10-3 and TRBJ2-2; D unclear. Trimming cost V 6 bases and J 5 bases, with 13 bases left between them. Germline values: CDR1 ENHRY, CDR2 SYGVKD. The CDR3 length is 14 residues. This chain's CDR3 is CAIRGDPRTGELFF. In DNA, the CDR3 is TGTGCCATCAGGGGCGACCCCAGAACCGGGGAGCTGTTTTTT.

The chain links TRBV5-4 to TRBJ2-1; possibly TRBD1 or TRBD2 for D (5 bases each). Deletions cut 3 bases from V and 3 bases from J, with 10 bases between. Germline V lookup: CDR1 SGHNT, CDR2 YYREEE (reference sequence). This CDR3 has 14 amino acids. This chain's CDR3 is CASSSGTVYNEQFF. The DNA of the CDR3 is TGTGCCAGCAGCTCCGGGACCGTCTACAATGAGCAGTTCTTC.

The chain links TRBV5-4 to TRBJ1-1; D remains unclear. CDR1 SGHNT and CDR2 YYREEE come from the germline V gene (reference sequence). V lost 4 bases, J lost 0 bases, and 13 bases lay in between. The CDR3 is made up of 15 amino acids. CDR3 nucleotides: TGTGCCAGCAGCCCAAACAGCGGGATGAACACTGAAGCTTTCTTT. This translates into CASSPNSGMNTEAFF.

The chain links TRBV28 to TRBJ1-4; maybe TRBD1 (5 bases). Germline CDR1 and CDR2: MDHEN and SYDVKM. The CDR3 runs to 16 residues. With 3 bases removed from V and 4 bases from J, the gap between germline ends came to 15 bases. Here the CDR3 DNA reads TGTGCCAGCAGTTTTCGGCGGGCGCAGGGTAATGAAAAACTGTTTTTT. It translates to CASSFRRAQGNEKLFF.

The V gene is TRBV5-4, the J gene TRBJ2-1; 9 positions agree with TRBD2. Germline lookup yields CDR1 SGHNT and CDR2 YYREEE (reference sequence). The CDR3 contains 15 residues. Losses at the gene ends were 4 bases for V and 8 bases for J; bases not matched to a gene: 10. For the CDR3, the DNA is TGTGCCAGCAGCCACGGGATGCGGGAGGGCGATGAGCAGTTCTTC. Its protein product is CASSHGMREGDEQFF. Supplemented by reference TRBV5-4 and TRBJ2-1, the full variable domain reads ETGVTQSPTHLIKTRGQQVTLRCSSQSGHNTVSWYQQALGQGPQFIFQYYREEENGRGNFPPRFSGLQFPNYSSELNVNALELDDSALYLCASSHGMREGDEQFFGPGTRLTVL.

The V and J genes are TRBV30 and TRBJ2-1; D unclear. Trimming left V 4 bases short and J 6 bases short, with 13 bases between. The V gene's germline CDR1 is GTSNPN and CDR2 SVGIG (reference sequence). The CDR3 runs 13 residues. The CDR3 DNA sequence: TGTGCCTGGATCAGCTGGCGGAGCAATGAGCAGTTCTTC. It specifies CAWISWRSNEQFF.

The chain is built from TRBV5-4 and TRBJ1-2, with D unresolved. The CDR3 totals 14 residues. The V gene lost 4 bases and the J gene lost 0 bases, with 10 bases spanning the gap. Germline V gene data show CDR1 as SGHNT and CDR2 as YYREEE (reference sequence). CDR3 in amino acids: CASSLPGTNYGYTF. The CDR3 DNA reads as TGTGCCAGCAGCCTACCCGGGACTAACTATGGCTACACCTTC.

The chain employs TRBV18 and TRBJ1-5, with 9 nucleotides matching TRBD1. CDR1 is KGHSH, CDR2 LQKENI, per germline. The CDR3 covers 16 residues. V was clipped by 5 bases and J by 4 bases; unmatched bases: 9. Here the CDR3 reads CASSDLGQGSNQPQHF. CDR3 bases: TGTGCCAGCTCAGACCTGGGACAGGGAAGTAATCAGCCCCAGCATTTT.

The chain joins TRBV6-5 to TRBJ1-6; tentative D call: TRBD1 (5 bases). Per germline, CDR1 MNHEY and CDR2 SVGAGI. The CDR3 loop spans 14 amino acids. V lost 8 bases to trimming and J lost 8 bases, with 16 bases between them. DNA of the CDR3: TGTGCCAGCTCGAGAGGGGATAGAGATTCACCCCTCCACTTT. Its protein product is CASSRGDRDSPLHF.

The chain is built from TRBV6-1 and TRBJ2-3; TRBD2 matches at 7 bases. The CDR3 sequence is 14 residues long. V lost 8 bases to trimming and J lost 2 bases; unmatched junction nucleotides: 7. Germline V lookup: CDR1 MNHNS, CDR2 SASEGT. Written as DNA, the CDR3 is TGTGCCAGCGGTAGCGGGTTTACCACAGATACGCAGTATTTT. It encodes CASGSGFTTDTQYF.

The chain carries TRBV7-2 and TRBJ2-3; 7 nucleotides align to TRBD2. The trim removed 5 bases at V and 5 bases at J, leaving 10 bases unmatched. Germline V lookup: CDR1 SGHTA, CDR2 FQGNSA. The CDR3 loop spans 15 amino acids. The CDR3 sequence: CASSGRLGEGDTQYF. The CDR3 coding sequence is TGTGCCAGCAGCGGGAGACTAGGGGAGGGAGATACGCAGTATTTT.